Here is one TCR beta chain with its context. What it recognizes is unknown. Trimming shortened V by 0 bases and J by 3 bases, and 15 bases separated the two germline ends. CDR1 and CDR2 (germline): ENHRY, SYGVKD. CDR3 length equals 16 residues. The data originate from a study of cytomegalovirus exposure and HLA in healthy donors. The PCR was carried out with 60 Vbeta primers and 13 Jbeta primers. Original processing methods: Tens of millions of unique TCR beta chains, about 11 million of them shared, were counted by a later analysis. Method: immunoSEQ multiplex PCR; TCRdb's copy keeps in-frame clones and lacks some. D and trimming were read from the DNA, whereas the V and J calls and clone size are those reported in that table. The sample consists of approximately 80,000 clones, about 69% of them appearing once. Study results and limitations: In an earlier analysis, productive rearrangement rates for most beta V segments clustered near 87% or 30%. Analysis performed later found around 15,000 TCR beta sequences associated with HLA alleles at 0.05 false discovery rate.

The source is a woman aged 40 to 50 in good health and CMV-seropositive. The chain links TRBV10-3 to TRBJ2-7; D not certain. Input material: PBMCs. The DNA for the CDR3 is TGTGCCATCAGTGAGTCGAGACCCACTAAAAGCTACGAGCAGTACTTC. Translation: CAISESRPTKSYEQYF.